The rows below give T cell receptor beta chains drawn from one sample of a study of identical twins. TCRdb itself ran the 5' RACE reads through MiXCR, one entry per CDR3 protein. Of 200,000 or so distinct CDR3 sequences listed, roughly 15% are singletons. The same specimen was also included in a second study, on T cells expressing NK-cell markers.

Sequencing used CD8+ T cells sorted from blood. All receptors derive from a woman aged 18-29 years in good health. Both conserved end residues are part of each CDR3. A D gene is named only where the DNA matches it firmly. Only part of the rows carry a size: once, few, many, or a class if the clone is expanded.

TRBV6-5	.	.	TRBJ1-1	CASSYSRPNTEAFF	TGTGCCAGCAGTTACTCTCGGCCGAACACTGAAGCTTTCTTT
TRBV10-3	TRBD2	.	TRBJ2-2	CAISGVRSSGRVGELFF	TGTGCCATCAGTGGGGTTCGGAGTAGCGGGAGAGTCGGGGAGCTGTTTTTT
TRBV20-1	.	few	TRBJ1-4	CSARTGPNEKLFF	TGCAGTGCACGGACGGGCCCTAATGAAAAACTGTTTTTT
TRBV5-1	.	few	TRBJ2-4	CASSLAPGGNIQYF	TGCGCCAGCAGCTTGGCGCCAGGGGGGAACATTCAGTACTTC
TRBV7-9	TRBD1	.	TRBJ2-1	CASSGTGSYNEQFF	TGTGCCAGCTCCGGGACAGGCTCCTACAATGAGCAGTTCTTC
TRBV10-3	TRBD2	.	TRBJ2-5	CAISESTSGRETQYF	TGTGCCATCAGTGAGTCGACTAGCGGGAGGGAGACCCAGTACTTC
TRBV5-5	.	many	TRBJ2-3	CASSVGDGASTDTQYF	TGTGCCAGCAGCGTAGGGGACGGTGCTAGCACAGATACGCAGTATTTT
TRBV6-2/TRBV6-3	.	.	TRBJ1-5	CASSYNHNQPQHF	TGTGCCAGCAGTTATAACCATAATCAGCCCCAGCATTTT
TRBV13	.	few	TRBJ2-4	CASSLGGQAKNIQYF	TGTGCCAGCAGCTTAGGGGGGCAGGCCAAAAACATTCAGTACTTC
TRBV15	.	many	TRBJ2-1	CATSGPTPELEQFF	TGTGCCACCAGCGGACCAACCCCAGAGCTTGAGCAGTTCTTC
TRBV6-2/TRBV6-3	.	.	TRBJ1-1	CASSIGPPEAFF	TGTGCCAGCAGTATCGGCCCTCCTGAAGCTTTCTTT
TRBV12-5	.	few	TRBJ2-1	CASVPSGGGMNEQFF	TGTGCTAGTGTTCCATCCGGGGGCGGAATGAATGAGCAGTTCTTC
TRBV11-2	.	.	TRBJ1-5	CASSPGPMDRPQHF	TGTGCCAGCAGCCCCGGACCCATGGATCGGCCCCAGCATTTT
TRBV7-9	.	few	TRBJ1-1	CASSFGGVAEAFF	TGTGCCAGCAGCTTTGGGGGGGTCGCTGAAGCTTTCTTT
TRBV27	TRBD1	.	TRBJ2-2	CASSFLTGTAGELFF	TGTGCCAGCAGTTTCTTGACAGGGACGGCCGGGGAGCTGTTTTTT
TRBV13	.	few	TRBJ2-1	CASSLAEGNEQFF	TGTGCCAGCAGCTTAGCAGAGGGCAATGAGCAGTTCTTC
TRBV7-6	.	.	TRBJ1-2	CASSLEGQAYGYTF	TGTGCCAGCAGCTTGGAAGGGCAAGCGTATGGCTACACCTTC
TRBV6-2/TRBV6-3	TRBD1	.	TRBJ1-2	CASTSPGQGRKYGYTF	TGTGCCAGCACCTCTCCGGGACAGGGGAGAAAATATGGCTACACCTTC
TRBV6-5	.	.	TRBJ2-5	CASSYSGRQETQYF	TGTGCCAGCAGTTACTCGGGACGGCAAGAGACCCAGTACTTC
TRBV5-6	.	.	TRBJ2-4	CASSLGPKLNIQYF	TGTGCCAGCAGCTTGGGCCCAAAGTTAAACATTCAGTACTTC
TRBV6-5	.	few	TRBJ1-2	CASSYLLRAPNYGYTF	TGTGCCAGCAGTTACCTCTTGAGGGCCCCTAACTATGGCTACACCTTC
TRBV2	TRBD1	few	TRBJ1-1	CASSYTGATEAFF	TGTGCCAGCAGTTATACAGGGGCCACTGAAGCTTTCTTT
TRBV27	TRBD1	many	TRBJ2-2	CASSYGTANTGELFF	TGTGCCAGCAGTTACGGGACAGCGAACACCGGGGAGCTGTTTTTT
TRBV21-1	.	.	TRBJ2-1	CASSTIISNFFSNEQFF	TGTGCCAGCAGCACGATCATTAGTAATTTTTTCTCCAATGAGCAGTTCTTC
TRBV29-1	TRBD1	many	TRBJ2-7	CSAGQGAYEQYF	TGCAGCGCCGGACAGGGGGCCTACGAGCAGTACTTC
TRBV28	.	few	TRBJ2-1	CASTLLKSSYNEQFF	TGTGCCAGCACCCTGCTCAAGAGCTCCTACAATGAGCAGTTCTTC
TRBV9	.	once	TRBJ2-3	CASSGTGGDTQYF	TGTGCCAGCAGCGGCACAGGCGGAGATACGCAGTATTTT